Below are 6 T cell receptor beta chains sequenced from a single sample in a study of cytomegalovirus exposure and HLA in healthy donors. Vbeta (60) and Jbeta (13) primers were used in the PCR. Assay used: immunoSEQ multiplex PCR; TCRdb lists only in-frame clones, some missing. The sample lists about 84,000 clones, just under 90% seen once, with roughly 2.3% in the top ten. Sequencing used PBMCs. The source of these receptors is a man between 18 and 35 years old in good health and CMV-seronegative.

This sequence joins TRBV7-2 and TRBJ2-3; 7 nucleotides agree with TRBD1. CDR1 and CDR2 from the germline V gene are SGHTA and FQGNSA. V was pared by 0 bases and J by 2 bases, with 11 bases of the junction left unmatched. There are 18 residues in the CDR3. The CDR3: CASSLASWGQRNTDTQYF. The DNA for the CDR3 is TGTGCCAGCAGCTTAGCAAGCTGGGGACAGAGGAACACAGATACGCAGTATTTT.

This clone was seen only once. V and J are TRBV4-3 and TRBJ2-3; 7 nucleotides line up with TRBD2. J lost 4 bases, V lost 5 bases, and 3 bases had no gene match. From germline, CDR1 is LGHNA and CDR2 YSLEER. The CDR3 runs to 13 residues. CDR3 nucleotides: TGCGCCAGCAGCGTAGCGGGTTCAGATACGCAGTATTTT. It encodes CASSVAGSDTQYF.

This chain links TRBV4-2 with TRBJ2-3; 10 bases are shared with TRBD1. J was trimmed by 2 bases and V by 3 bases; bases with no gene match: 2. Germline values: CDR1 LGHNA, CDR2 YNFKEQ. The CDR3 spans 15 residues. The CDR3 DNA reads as TGTGCCAGCAGCCAGGGACAGGGGAACACAGATACGCAGTATTTT. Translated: CASSQGQGNTDTQYF.

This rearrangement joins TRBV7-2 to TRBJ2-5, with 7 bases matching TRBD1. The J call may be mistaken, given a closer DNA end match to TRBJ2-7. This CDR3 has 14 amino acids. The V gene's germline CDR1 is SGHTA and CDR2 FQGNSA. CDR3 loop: CASRVDRVRNEQYF. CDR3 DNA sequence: TGTGCCAGCAGGGTTGACAGGGTACGTAACGAGCAGTACTTC.

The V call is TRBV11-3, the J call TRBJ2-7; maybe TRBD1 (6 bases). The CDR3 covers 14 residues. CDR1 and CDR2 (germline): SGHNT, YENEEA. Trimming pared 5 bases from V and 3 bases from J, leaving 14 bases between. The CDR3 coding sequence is TGTGCCAGCAGCCCGGGGCAGGGGTACTACGAGCAGTACTTC. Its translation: CASSPGQGYYEQYF.

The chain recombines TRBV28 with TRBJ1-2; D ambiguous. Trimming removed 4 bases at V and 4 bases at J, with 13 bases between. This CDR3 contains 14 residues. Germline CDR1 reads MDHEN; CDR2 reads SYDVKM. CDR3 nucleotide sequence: TGTGCCAGCAGTTCTCCCGAGGGAAGCTATGGCTACACCTTC. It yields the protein CASSSPEGSYGYTF.